A single sample gave rise to the 29 T cell receptor beta chains below, sequenced in a study of cytomegalovirus exposure and HLA in healthy donors. 60 Vbeta and 13 Jbeta primers were used in PCR. The repertoire was sequenced with immunoSEQ multiplex PCR; TCRdb's copy has only in-frame clones and lacks some. Here the sample spans around 100,000 clones, over 75% being singletons. The source material was PBMCs. The source of these receptors is a woman aged 18 to 35 in good health and CMV-seronegative.

The CDR3 loop is CASSPGQYYEQYV. The CDR3 region has the DNA TGTGCCAGCTCACCAGGACAGTACTACGAGCAGTACGTC. The chain combines TRBV18 with TRBJ2-7; D might be TRBD1 (6 bases). V lost 2 bases to trimming and J lost 3 bases, with 8 bases between them. Germline V gene data show CDR1 as KGHSH and CDR2 as LQKENI. CDR3 length equals 13 residues.

This clone was counted a single time. This rearrangement joins TRBV4-1 to TRBJ2-5, with D possibly matching TRBD2 (6 bases). The CDR3 length is 14 residues. Germline V CDR1 and CDR2: MGHRA, YSYEKL. V was trimmed by 3 bases and J by 2 bases, leaving 10 bases between them. The CDR3 region has the DNA TGCGCCAGCAGCCACGGGAGTTTGCAAGAGACCCAGTACTTC. It specifies CASSHGSLQETQYF.

J is TRBJ2-2 and V is TRBV19; 8 bases map to TRBD1. CDR1 is LNHDA and CDR2 is SQIVND in the germline V gene (reference sequence). The CDR3 consists of 14 residues. Trimming at V came to 7 bases and at J to 1 base, leaving 2 bases not matched to a gene. CDR3 in DNA: TGTGCCAGTAATGACAGGGGGAACACCGGGGAGCTGTTTTTT. This translates into CASNDRGNTGELFF.

The chain uses TRBV10-3 and TRBJ1-4; tentatively, D is TRBD1 (6 bases). This CDR3 has 14 residues. Germline assignment: CDR1 ENHRY and CDR2 SYGVKD. Deletions cut 4 bases from V and 4 bases from J, with 10 bases between. CDR3 coding DNA: TGTGCCATCAGTGCCCGGACAGATAATGAAAAACTGTTTTTT. As protein: CAISARTDNEKLFF.

This chain connects TRBV27 to TRBJ1-3, with unresolved D. Germline lookup yields CDR1 MNHEY and CDR2 SMNVEV (reference sequence). V lost 2 bases, J lost 1 base, and 6 bases lay in between. The CDR3 has 14 residues. CDR3: CASSLRGSGNTIYF. Here the CDR3 DNA reads TGTGCCAGCAGTTTACGCGGTTCTGGAAACACCATATATTTT.

Comment on this clone: Other DNA sequences within the sample encode an identical CDR3. This rearrangement joins TRBV11-3 to TRBJ2-2; D is unresolved. Deletions cut 0 bases from V and 5 bases from J, with 4 bases between. This CDR3 has 13 amino acids. Germline CDR1 reads SGHNT; CDR2 reads YENEEA. The CDR3 sequence is CASSLDRTGELFF. The CDR3 DNA follows: TGTGCCAGCAGCTTAGACAGAACCGGGGAGCTGTTTTTT.

This clone was recorded a few times. The chain has TRBV25-1 and TRBJ2-3; 10 bases match TRBD2. CDR3 size: 18 residues. Per the germline V gene, CDR1 is MGHDK and CDR2 is SYGVNS. V shed 8 bases, J shed 3 bases, and the junction held 17 bases outside the gene matches. Here the CDR3 reads CASSQRGGPRSTTDTQYF. The DNA of the CDR3 is TGTGCCAGCTCTCAGCGGGGGGGCCCTCGGAGCACTACAGATACGCAGTATTTT. The full variable domain, completed using reference TRBV25-1 and TRBJ2-3, is EADIYQTPRYLVIGTGKKITLECSQTMGHDKMYWYQQDPGMELHLIHYSYGVNSTEKGDLSSESTVSRIRTEHFPLTLESARPSHTSQYLCASSQRGGPRSTTDTQYFGPGTRLTVL.

Concerning this clone itself: Other nucleotide sequences in the sample specify the same CDR3. The V and J genes are TRBV6-5 and TRBJ2-1; 11 bases align to TRBD1. The germline V gene encodes CDR1 MNHEY and CDR2 SVGAGI. The J segment lost 4 bases and the V segment lost 6 bases, leaving 5 bases of the junction unmatched. The CDR3 consists of 15 residues. The CDR3 DNA reads as TGTGCCAGCAGCCCGGACAGGGGGCGTTACAATGAGCAGTTCTTC. Amino acids: CASSPDRGRYNEQFF.

The rearrangement joins TRBV27 to TRBJ2-1, with D possibly matching TRBD2 (6 bases). This CDR3 comprises 13 residues. CDR1 is MNHEY, CDR2 SMNVEV, per germline (reference sequence). Trimming took 6 bases from V and 8 from J, leaving 14 bases between them. As DNA, the CDR3 is TGTGCCAGCAGACGGGACTCGTCGGATGAGCAGTTCTTC. Protein sequence: CASRRDSSDEQFF.

J is TRBJ2-1 and V is TRBV21-1; TRBD2, the D gene given by the table, was not confirmed from the DNA. TRBV21-1 is recorded as a pseudogene. The CDR3 is 15 residues long. CDR3 in DNA: TGTGCCAGCAGCAAGGGGGCAGGGAGGGGGAATGAGCAGTTCTTC. It yields the protein CASSKGAGRGNEQFF.

This chain links TRBV7-9 with TRBJ1-3; D is unclear. The CDR3 has 15 residues. With 3 bases removed from V and 0 bases from J, the gap between germline ends came to 9 bases. Germline V CDR1 and CDR2: SEHNR, FQNEAQ (reference sequence). Here the CDR3 reads CASSFGDLSGNTIYF. CDR3 in DNA: TGTGCCAGCAGCTTCGGTGATCTCTCTGGAAACACCATATATTTT.

The chain joins TRBV4-1 to TRBJ2-1, with D maybe TRBD2 (5 bases). Trimming shortened V by 0 bases and J by 0 bases, and 9 bases separated the two germline ends. The CDR3 totals 16 residues. Germline lookup yields CDR1 MGHRA and CDR2 YSYEKL. The CDR3 nucleotides are TGCGCCAGCAGCCAAGATTTCGCGGGCTCCTACAATGAGCAGTTCTTC. It translates to CASSQDFAGSYNEQFF.

The CDR3 DNA reads TGTGCCAGCAGTTTCGAACCTCTGGGGGGCGAGCAGTACTTC. The encoded protein is CASSFEPLGGEQYF. The chain couples TRBV27 to TRBJ2-7, with D tentatively TRBD2 (6 bases). The CDR3 consists of 14 residues. The V gene lost 3 bases and the J gene lost 6 bases, with 15 bases spanning the gap. Germline V gene sequence: CDR1 MNHEY, CDR2 SMNVEV (reference sequence).

This rearrangement joins TRBV7-8 to TRBJ2-1; 10 bases align to TRBD2. This CDR3 contains 13 residues. The trim removed 7 bases at V and 5 bases at J, leaving 2 bases unmatched. From germline, CDR1 is SGHVS and CDR2 FQNEAQ. The CDR3 sequence: CASIAGGNNEQFF. CDR3 DNA sequence: TGTGCCAGCATAGCGGGAGGAAACAATGAGCAGTTCTTC.

The chain has TRBV7-8 and TRBJ2-7; tentative D call: TRBD2 (5 bases). The CDR3 contains 12 residues. Trimming removed 1 base from V and 7 bases from J, with 8 bases in between. CDR1 and CDR2 (germline): SGHVS, FQNEAQ. The CDR3 reads CASSLVPGEQYF. CDR3 nucleotides: TGTGCCAGCAGCTTAGTCCCGGGGGAGCAGTACTTC.

The chain couples TRBV7-6 to TRBJ1-5, with 10 bases that match TRBD1. Unmatched junction bases numbered 13, after V lost 5 bases and J lost 6 bases. The germline V gene encodes CDR1 SGHVS and CDR2 FNYEAQ. The CDR3 runs 17 residues. CDR3 bases: TGTGCCAGCAGCGTACTACCGGGACAGGGGAAGGCTCAGCCCCAGCATTTT. Protein product: CASSVLPGQGKAQPQHF.

The chain is built from TRBV14 and TRBJ2-1; D is possibly TRBD2 (7 bases). Trimming stripped 0 bases from V and 15 bases from J, with 18 bases between. This CDR3 is 14 amino acids long. Germline V gene lookup returns CDR1 SGHDN and CDR2 FVKESK. DNA for the CDR3: TGTGCCAGCAGCCAAGATTGGTCTCGGGGGGCTCTGTTCTTC. Translated: CASSQDWSRGALFF.

The chain couples TRBV5-8 to TRBJ2-7, with a tentative D call TRBD1 (5 bases). This CDR3 is 13 amino acids long. The germline V gene encodes CDR1 SGHTS and CDR2 YDEGEE. The germline V and J ends were trimmed by 3 bases and 1 base, with 8 bases remaining between them. The CDR3 loop reads CASSWTSSYEQYV. The DNA for the CDR3 is TGTGCCAGCAGCTGGACAAGTTCCTACGAGCAGTACGTC.

V and J are TRBV6-1 and TRBJ2-3; 15 bases agree with TRBD2. CDR1 is MNHNS, CDR2 SASEGT, per germline. The CDR3 has 17 amino acids. V shed 3 bases and J 5 bases; nucleotides not matched to a gene: 6. The chain's CDR3 is CASSDPRGLAGGDTQYF. The CDR3 DNA reads as TGTGCCAGCAGTGACCCTAGGGGACTAGCGGGAGGAGATACGCAGTATTTT.

This clone came up once. The CDR3 nucleotides read TGTGCCACCAGCAGAGATTATCCGAACACTGAAGCTTTCTTT. Amino acids: CATSRDYPNTEAFF. The V and J genes are TRBV15 and TRBJ1-1; D is ambiguous. V was trimmed by 0 bases and J by 1 base, leaving 6 bases between them. Germline V CDR1 and CDR2: LNHNV, YYDKDF (reference sequence). The CDR3 sequence is 14 residues long.

This clone has more than one count but fewer than ten. The chain uses TRBV12-5 and TRBJ2-6, with 9 positions matching TRBD1. Germline CDR1 is LGHNT and CDR2 is FRNRAP. After removal of 5 bases from V and 1 base from J, the junction contained 6 bases not matched to a gene. The CDR3 is 17 residues long. CDR3 sequence (DNA): TGTGCTAGTGGTACGGGACAGGGACAATCTGGGGCCAACGTCCTGACTTTC. It is translated as CASGTGQGQSGANVLTF.

J is TRBJ2-6 and V is TRBV27; TRBD1 matches 7 bases. CDR1 and CDR2 from the germline V gene are MNHEY and SMNVEV (reference sequence). V was pared by 7 bases and J by 0 bases, with 9 bases of the junction left unmatched. The CDR3 consists of 17 residues. In DNA form, the CDR3 reads TGTGCCAGCAAACATGGGACAGCCCGCTCTGGGGCCAACGTCCTGACTTTC. As protein: CASKHGTARSGANVLTF.

This clone was picked up a small number of times. The chain joins TRBV5-1 to TRBJ1-1, with a weak D call TRBD1 (6 bases). Trimming took 1 base from V and 1 from J, leaving 11 bases between them. The CDR3 extends over 15 amino acids. Germline assignment: CDR1 SGHRS and CDR2 YFSETQ. The CDR3 sequence: CASSLLSGANTEAFF. DNA for the CDR3: TGCGCCAGCAGCTTGTTGTCAGGGGCGAACACTGAAGCTTTCTTT.

This chain links TRBV27 with TRBJ2-4; tentative D call: TRBD2 (6 bases). CDR3 length equals 15 residues. V lost 3 bases, J lost 2 bases, and 11 bases lay in between. Germline CDR1 and CDR2: MNHEY and SMNVEV (reference sequence). CDR3 DNA: TGTGCCAGCAGTTTGACGGGGGTTTCCAAAAACATTCAGTACTTC. It encodes CASSLTGVSKNIQYF.

This chain uses TRBV19 with TRBJ2-5; D unclear. Between the trimmed V and J ends, which lost 4 bases and 3 bases, there was a span of 15 bases. This CDR3 has 15 amino acids. Germline V CDR1 and CDR2: LNHDA, SQIVND (reference sequence). The CDR3 region has the DNA TGTGCCAGTAGTAAGGATCGTCAACAGAAAGAGACCCAGTACTTC. This sequence encodes CASSKDRQQKETQYF.

The chain is built from TRBV29-1 and TRBJ2-1; D ambiguous. CDR1 is SQVTM and CDR2 is ANQGSEA in the germline V gene. V was shortened by 1 base and J by 9 bases, with 7 bases between the two germline ends. The CDR3 contains 11 residues. The CDR3, as DNA: TGCAGCGTTGAAGCCCCGGGTGAGCAGTTCTTC. Amino acids: CSVEAPGEQFF.

This chain joins TRBV19 and TRBJ2-3; D might be TRBD2 (5 bases). The V gene lost 2 bases and the J gene lost 6 bases, with 15 bases spanning the gap. This CDR3 has 15 amino acids. Germline assignment: CDR1 LNHDA and CDR2 SQIVND (reference sequence). CDR3 region: CASSIRRSARDTQYF. CDR3 DNA: TGTGCCAGTAGTATAAGGAGGTCGGCTCGGGATACGCAGTATTTT.

The chain recombines TRBV29-1 with TRBJ1-1; 10 bases map to TRBD1. The CDR3 extends over 14 amino acids. From germline, CDR1 is SQVTM and CDR2 ANQGSEA. J lost 6 bases, V lost 3 bases, and 7 bases had no gene match. The CDR3 nucleotides are TGCAGCGTTGAGCCCGACAGGGGGCCCGCTGAAGCTTTCTTT. Translation: CSVEPDRGPAEAFF.

V and J are TRBV12-5 and TRBJ1-6, with TRBD1 identical over 9 bases. The CDR3 spans 17 residues. Unmatched junction bases numbered 16, after V lost 6 bases and J lost 10 bases. Germline CDR1 LGHNT, CDR2 FRNRAP. CDR3 amino acids: CASGEHSGTGIGSPLHF. Here the CDR3 DNA reads TGTGCTAGTGGCGAACACTCCGGGACAGGGATCGGATCACCCCTCCACTTT.